The T cell receptor beta chain under discussion was sequenced for a study of sequential checkpoint blockade in melanoma. Study at large: After both sequences, patients received maintenance nivolumab. About 88 pretreatment tumor DNA samples were TCRβ immunosequenced.

General study results and limits: Rising tumor T-cell fraction and clonality meant about 30 times likelier benefit.

V shed 5 bases, J shed 2 bases, and the junction held 6 bases outside the gene matches. Germline lookup yields CDR1 MNHGY and CDR2 SAAAGT. The CDR3 loop spans 15 amino acids. Some clones are missing from TCRdb's copy, which holds only in-frame ones; the method was immunoSEQ multiplex PCR. The table shows about 10,000 clones, with about 23% occurring only once. This clone was seen repeatedly, ten times or more. Its cognate antigen is unknown. Other DNA sequences from this sample encode an identical CDR3 as well. Noted treatment: randomized to nivolumab then ipilimumab (arm A) or the reverse (arm B). Patients had received no earlier DNA-damaging chemotherapy.

This receptor was obtained from a human donor with melanoma. The sequencing here drew on tumor tissue (inferred from file names), taken from a patient given nivolumab and ipilimumab in sequence. The chain joins TRBV6-8 to TRBJ1-2; 9 positions match TRBD1. CDR3 sequence (DNA): TGTGCCAGCAGTGCATCGACAGGGGGGAACTATGGCTACACCTTC. Translating it yields CASSASTGGNYGYTF.